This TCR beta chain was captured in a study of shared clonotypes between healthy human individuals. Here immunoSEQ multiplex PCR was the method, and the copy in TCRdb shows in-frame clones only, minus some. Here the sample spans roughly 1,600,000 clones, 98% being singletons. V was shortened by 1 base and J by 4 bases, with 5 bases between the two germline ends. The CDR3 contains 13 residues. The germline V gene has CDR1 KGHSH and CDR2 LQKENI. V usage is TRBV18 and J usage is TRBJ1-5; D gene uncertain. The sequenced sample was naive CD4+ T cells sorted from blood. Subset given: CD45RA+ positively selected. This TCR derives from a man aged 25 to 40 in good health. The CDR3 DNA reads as TGTGCCAGCTCACCACAGGTTAATCAGCCCCAGCATTTT. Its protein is CASSPQVNQPQHF.